This T cell receptor (beta chain) appears in the sequencing data of a study of shared clonotypes between healthy human individuals. About the research overall: The donor group consisted of two women and a few men, aged 18 to 49. Whole-study results and caveats: It was the few donors that limited the genetic and exposure-history diversity represented.

The CDR3 runs to 15 residues. V lost 1 base, J lost 1 base, and 8 bases lay in between. Germline V gene data show CDR1 as MNHNY and CDR2 as SVGAGI (reference sequence). CD45RO-negative, CCR7-selected cells formed the naive CD8 fraction, which excluded terminally differentiated effector memory CD45RA+ cells. Among the donors, all were Caucasian adults who lived in Nashville, Tennessee. Concerning this clone: Its antigen is not known. The sample has other DNA sequences that encode this CDR3 too.

TCRdb keeps only in-frame clones here, not all; method: immunoSEQ multiplex PCR. The table lists about 1,800,000 clones, about 95% of them singletons. Sequencing used naive CD8+ T cells sorted from blood. The rearrangement uses TRBV6-6 and TRBJ2-1, with a tentative D call TRBD2 (5 bases). This TCR came from a young man in good health. CDR3: CASSYWAGSYNEQFF. Here the CDR3 DNA reads TGTGCCAGCAGTTACTGGGCGGGTTCCTACAATGAGCAGTTCTTC.